A single T cell receptor beta chain is shown here with its context. These data belong to a study of blood T cell repertoires in COVID-19. On the study more broadly: Acute and convalescent COVID-19 specimens originated in the United States, Italy and Spain. PBMCs, B-cell-depleted T cells, or T cells provided the cDNA or gDNA that made up the material.

Sequencing used immunoSEQ multiplex PCR; TCRdb keeps in-frame clones, though not all of them. The repertoire holds approximately 85,000 clones, with roughly 85% as singletons. The CDR3 spans 18 residues. Germline loops: CDR1 SGHAT, CDR2 FQNNGV. Trimming at V came to 3 bases and at J to 0 bases, leaving 6 bases not matched to a gene. The sequencing input was peripheral blood. The chain employs TRBV11-2 and TRBJ2-6, with TRBD1 matching 9 bases. The clonotype originates from a man in his fifties with active or convalescent COVID-19. In DNA, the CDR3 is TGTGCCAGCAGCTTGGGGACAGGGTTGCTCTCTGGGGCCAACGTCCTGACTTTC. Translation gives CASSLGTGLLSGANVLTF.